A selection of T cell receptor beta chains follows, all from one sample in a study of tumor and adjacent non-tumor tissue in lung cancer. TCRdb recomputed calls from the multiplex PCR reads with MiXCR, one row per CDR3 protein. The table has under 85,000 distinct CDR3 sequences, more than 65% seen once. Material: distant non-tumor lung tissue. These receptor sequences come from a man between 65 and 80 years old with non-small cell lung cancer. The CDR3 runs from the conserved cysteine through the conserved F or W. D genes are given only for firm matches. Size values are once, few and many counts, or a class for expanded clones, and some rows have none.

>TRBV11-3|.|TRBJ1-2|.
TGTGTCAGCAGCTTAGAACACGGACGGGCCTATGGCTCCACCTTC
CVSSLEHGRAYGSTF
>TRBV12-3/TRBV12-4|.|TRBJ1-5|TRBD1
TGTGCTAGCAGTTTCGAAACAGGGGGCTATCAGCCCCACCATTTT
CASSFETGGYQPHHF
>TRBV11-3|once|TRBJ1-1|.
TGTACCAGCAGCTTAAGCCAGGGCGGAAATACTGAAGCTTTCTTT
CTSSLSQGGNTEAFF
>TRBV10-3|.|TRBJ2-1|.
TGTGCCATCAAGTTTAGCCGGATCAATGAGCAGTTCTTC
CAIKFSRINEQFF
>TRBV11-2|.|TRBJ1-2|.
TGTGCCATCAGCCCGGTAGGGGAAAATGGTTACACCTTC
CAISPVGENGYTF
>TRBV4-1|.|TRBJ2-7|TRBD2
TGCGGCAGCAGTTGGACACTAGCGGGAGAGGGGGACGAGCAATACTTC
CGSSWTLAGEGDEQYF
>TRBV11-3|.|TRBJ2-1|TRBD2
TGTGCCAGCAGCTTCACTAGCGGGTCTTGGAATGAGCAGTTCTTC
CASSFTSGSWNEQFF
>TRBV5-6|many|TRBJ2-1|.
TGTGCCAGCAGCTTGCTCCCCGGGGTCGGCAATGAGCAGTTCTTC
CASSLLPGVGNEQFF
>TRBV5-4|.|TRBJ1-1|.
TGTGCCAGCAGCTTAAAAAGTATGGGGAGCCCTAACAGTGAAACTTTCTTT
CASSLKSMGSPNSETFF
>TRBV6-2/TRBV6-3|.|TRBJ2-3|TRBD1
TGTGCCAGCAGCTACAGAGGGGGCCCTACAGACACGCAGTATTTT
CASSYRGGPTDTQYF
>TRBV12-3/TRBV12-4|.|TRBJ1-3|TRBD1
TGTGCCAGCAGTCGTCCCGGGACAGGGATCGTCTCAGGAAACACCATAAATTTT
CASSRPGTGIVSGNTINF
>TRBV12-3/TRBV12-4|.|TRBJ2-3|.
TGTGCCAGCAGGAGGGGTAGGGGCACAGATACGCAGTATTTT
CASRRGRGTDTQYF
>TRBV5-6|.|TRBJ2-5|TRBD1
TGTGCAAGCAGCCTGAACGGACAGGGACCTCGGGAGACCAAGTACTTC
CASSLNGQGPRETKYF